The source of this T cell receptor beta chain is a study of blood T cell repertoires in COVID-19. Study context: Acute-phase and convalescent COVID-19 samples originated in the United States, Italy and Spain. Sources were T cells, B-cell-depleted T cells, or PBMCs; the material itself was cDNA or gDNA.

Deletions cut 1 base from V and 7 bases from J, with 7 bases between. Germline assignment: CDR1 LNHDA and CDR2 SQIVND (reference sequence). This CDR3 region has 12 residues. In the source study's methods: Estimation of nucleated cell counts relied on the amplification of reference gene primers. Method: immunoSEQ multiplex PCR; TCRdb's copy keeps in-frame clones and lacks some. The V and J calls and clone size were taken over from that table, and D and trimming were inferred from the DNA. The sample consists of 50,000 to 65,000 clones, around 85% of them appearing once. This clonotype was sampled from a man in his forties with active COVID-19. The chain links TRBV19 to TRBJ1-2; no clear D gene. The sample taken for sequencing was peripheral blood. CDR3 nucleotide sequence: TGTGCCAGTAGTATAGGAGGGTCTGGCTACACCTTC. Translation gives CASSIGGSGYTF.